This T cell receptor (beta chain) was sequenced in a study of T cells in women clearing cervical HPV infection. Study overall: Case blood drawn at lesion detection; control blood after infection cleared. HLA type stays a possible confounder, typing being limited.

Assay: immunoSEQ multiplex PCR; the TCRdb copy retains only in-frame clones and omits some. The sample table includes tens of thousands of clones. This CDR3 contains 15 residues. Germline V lookup: CDR1 LNHNV, CDR2 YYDKDF (reference sequence). V was pared by 5 bases and J by 3 bases, with 8 bases of the junction left unmatched. The study's findings and limits: Effector/memory and HPV-specific T cells were not isolated, and association timing is unknown.

Each participant carried one incident cervical HPV16 infection only. As concerns this clone: Its antigen is as yet unknown. The CDR3 end falls 3 residues outside the read, so it is completed with the germline J gene.

The clonotype was recovered from a woman aged 18-69 years with a cervical HPV16 infection that either progressed to CIN3+ or cleared (not recorded which). The chain carries TRBV15 and TRBJ2-7; 9 bases line up with TRBD1. Material: blood buffy coat. The CDR3 is CATSAPGTGYYEQYF. The covered CDR3 bases are TGTGCCACCAGCGCACCCGGGACAGGGTACTACGAG.